Here is one T cell receptor (beta chain) with its context. The antigen is unknown. This record belongs to a study of T-cell memory formation after mild COVID-19. Whole-study context: Largely donor-specific sequence clusters came from a couple of donors. Study-wide results and limits: That cross-reactive memory joined was suggested by some responding clones appearing in pre-infection memory. Clones that contracted from day 15 to 85 were balanced CD4/CD8, while later expanders leaned CD4+.

Trimming took 3 bases from V and 7 from J; bases not matched to a gene: 6. The germline V gene has CDR1 KGHSH and CDR2 LQKENI. CDR3 length: 15 residues. TCR alpha and TCR beta cDNA libraries carrying sample barcodes and UMIs were produced by 5'RACE using constant-segment primers. TCRdb re-called the 5' RACE reads through MiXCR, storing one row per CDR3 protein. The sample includes 240,000 or so distinct CDR3 sequences, 8% to 9.5% seen only once; the top ten take roughly a fifth. The genes are TRBV18 and TRBJ1-6; 7 nucleotides agree with TRBD1. The sequence derives from a man younger than 35 who had mild COVID-19 (a few samples of this study predate the infection). Cell type and time point are not known. Sequencing was done on a sample of PBMCs or a T cell subset sorted from them (not recorded which). The chain's CDR3 is CASSPTGSPNSPLHF. The CDR3 DNA sequence: TGTGCCAGCTCACCGACAGGGAGCCCAAATTCACCCCTCCACTTT.